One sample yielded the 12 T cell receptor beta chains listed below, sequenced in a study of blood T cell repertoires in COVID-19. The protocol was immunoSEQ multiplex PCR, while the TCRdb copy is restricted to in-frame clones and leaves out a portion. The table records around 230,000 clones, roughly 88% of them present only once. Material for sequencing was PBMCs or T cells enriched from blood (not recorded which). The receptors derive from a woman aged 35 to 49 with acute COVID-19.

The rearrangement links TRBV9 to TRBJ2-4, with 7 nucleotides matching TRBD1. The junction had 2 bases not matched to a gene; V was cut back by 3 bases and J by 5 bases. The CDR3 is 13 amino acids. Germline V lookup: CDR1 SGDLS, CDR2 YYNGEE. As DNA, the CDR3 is TGTGCCAGCAGCGGGACAGGTCAAAACATTCAGTACTTC. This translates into CASSGTGQNIQYF.

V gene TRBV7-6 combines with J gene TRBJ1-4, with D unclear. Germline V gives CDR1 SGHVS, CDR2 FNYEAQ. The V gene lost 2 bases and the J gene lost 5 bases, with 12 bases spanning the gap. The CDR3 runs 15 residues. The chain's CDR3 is CASSLNPGRNEKLFF. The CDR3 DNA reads TGTGCCAGCAGCTTAAACCCGGGTAGGAATGAAAAACTGTTTTTT.

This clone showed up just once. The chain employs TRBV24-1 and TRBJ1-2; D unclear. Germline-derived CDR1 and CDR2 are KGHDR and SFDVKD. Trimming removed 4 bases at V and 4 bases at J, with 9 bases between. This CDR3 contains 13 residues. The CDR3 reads CATSERAAYGYTF. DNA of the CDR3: TGTGCCACCAGTGAGAGGGCGGCCTATGGCTACACCTTC.

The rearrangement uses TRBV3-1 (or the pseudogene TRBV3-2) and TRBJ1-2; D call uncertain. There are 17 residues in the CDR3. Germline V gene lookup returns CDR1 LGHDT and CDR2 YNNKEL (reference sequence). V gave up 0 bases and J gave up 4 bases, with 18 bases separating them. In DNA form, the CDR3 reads TGTGCCAGCAGCCAAGAGGGTGGGAGGGCCTTTACCTATGGCTACACCTTC. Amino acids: CASSQEGGRAFTYGYTF.

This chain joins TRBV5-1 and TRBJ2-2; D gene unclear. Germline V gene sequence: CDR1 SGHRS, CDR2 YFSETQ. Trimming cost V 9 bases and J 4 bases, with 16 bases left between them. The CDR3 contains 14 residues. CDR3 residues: CAIPLLDRTGELFF. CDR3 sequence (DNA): TGCGCCATCCCACTCCTAGATCGCACCGGGGAGCTGTTTTTT.

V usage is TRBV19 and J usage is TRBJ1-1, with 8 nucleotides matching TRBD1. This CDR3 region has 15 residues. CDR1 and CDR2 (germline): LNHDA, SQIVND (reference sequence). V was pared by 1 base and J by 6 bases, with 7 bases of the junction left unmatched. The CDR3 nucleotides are TGTGCCAGTAGTATAGCCGCAGGGGGCGCAGCTGAAGCTTTCTTT. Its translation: CASSIAAGGAAEAFF.

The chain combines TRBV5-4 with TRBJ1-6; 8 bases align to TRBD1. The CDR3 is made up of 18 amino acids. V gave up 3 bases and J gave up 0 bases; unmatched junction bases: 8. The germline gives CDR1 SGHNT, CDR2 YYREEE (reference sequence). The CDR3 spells CASSSRRTGSSYNSPLHF. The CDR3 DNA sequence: TGTGCCAGCAGCTCTCGTAGGACAGGGAGCTCCTATAATTCACCCCTCCACTTT.

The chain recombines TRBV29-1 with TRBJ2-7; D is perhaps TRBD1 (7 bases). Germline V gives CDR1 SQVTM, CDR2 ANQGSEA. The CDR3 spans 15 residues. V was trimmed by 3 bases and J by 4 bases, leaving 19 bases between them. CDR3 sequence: CSVEAGQGVVYEQYF. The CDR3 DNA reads TGCAGCGTTGAGGCGGGGCAGGGGGTTGTATACGAGCAGTACTTC.

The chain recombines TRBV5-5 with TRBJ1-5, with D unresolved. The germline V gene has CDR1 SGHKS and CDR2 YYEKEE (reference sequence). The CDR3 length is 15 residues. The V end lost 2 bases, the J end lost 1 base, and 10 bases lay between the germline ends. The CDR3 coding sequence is TGTGCCAGCAGCTTACTAGGTTCCAGCAATCAGCCCCAGCATTTT. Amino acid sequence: CASSLLGSSNQPQHF.

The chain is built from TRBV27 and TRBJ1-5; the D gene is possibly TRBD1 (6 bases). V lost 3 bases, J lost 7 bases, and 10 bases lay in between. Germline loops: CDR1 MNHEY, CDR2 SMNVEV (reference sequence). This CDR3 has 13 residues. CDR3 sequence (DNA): TGTGCCAGCAGTTTTGGCGGGGGCCAGCCCCAGCATTTT. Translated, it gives CASSFGGGQPQHF.

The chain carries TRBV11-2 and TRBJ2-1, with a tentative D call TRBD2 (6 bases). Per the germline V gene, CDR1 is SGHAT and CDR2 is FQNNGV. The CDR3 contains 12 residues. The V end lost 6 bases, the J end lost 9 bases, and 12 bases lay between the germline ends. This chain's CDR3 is CASRSAGGEQFF. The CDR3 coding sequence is TGTGCCAGCAGATCGGCCGGGGGTGAGCAGTTCTTC.

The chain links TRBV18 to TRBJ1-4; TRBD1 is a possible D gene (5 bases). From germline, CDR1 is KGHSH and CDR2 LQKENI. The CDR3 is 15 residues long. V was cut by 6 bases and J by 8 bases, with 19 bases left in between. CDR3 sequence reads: CASSPPAGYGEKLFF. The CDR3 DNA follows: TGTGCCAGCTCGCCTCCGGCAGGGTATGGAGAAAAACTGTTTTTT.